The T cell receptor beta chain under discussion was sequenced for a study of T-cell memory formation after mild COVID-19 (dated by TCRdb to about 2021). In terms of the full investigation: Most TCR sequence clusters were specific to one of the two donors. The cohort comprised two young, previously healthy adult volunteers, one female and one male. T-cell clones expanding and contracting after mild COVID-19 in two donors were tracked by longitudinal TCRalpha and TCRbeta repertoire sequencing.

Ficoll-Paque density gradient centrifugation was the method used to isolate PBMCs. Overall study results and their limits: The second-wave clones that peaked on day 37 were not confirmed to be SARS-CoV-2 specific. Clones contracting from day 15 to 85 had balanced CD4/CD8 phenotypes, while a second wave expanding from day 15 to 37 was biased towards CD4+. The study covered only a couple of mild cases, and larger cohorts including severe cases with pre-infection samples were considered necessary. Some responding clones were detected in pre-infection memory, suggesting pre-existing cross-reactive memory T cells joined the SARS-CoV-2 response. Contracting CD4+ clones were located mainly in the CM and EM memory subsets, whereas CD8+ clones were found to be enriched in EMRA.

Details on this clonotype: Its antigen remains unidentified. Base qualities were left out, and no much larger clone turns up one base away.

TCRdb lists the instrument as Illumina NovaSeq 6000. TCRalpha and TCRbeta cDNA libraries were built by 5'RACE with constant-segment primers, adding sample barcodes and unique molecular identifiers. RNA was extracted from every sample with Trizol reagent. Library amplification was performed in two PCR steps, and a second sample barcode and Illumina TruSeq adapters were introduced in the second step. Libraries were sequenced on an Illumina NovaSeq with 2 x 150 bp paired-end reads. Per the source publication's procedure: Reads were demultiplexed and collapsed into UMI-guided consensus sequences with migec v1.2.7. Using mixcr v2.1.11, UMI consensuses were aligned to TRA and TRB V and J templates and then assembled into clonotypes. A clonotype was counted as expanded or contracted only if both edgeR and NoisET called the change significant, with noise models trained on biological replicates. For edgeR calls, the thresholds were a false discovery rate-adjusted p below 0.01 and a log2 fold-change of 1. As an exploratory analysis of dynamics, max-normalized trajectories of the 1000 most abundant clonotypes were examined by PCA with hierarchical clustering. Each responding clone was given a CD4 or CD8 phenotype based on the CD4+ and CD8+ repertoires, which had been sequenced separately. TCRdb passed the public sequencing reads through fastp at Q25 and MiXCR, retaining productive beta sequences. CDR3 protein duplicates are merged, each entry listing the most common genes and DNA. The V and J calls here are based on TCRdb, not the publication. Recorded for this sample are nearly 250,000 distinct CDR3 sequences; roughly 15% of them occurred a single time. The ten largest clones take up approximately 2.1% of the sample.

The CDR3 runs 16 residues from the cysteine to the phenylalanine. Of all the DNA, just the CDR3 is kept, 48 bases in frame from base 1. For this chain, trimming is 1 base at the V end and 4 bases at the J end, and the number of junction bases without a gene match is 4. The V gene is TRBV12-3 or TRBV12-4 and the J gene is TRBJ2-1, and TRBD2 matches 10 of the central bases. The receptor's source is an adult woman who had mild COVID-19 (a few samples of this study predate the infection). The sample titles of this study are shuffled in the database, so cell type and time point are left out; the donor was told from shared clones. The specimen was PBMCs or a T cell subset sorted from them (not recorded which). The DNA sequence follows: TGTGCCAGCAGTTTAGGGACTAGCGGATTTTACAATGAGCAGTTCTTC. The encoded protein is CASSLGTSGFYNEQFF.